The 31 T cell receptor beta chains in this list originate from one sample, sequenced in a study of blood T cell repertoires in COVID-19. Clones were read by immunoSEQ multiplex PCR, and TCRdb kept only the in-frame ones, dropping some. The table has fewer than 200,000 clones, about 80% seen once. The sample comprised peripheral blood. These receptors originate from a human donor in a cohort sampled during active COVID-19.

The chain recombines TRBV2 with TRBJ2-6; TRBD1 aligns across 7 bases. The trim removed 6 bases at V and 4 bases at J, leaving 6 bases unmatched. In germline, CDR1 is SNHLY, CDR2 FYNNEI. This CDR3 has 15 residues. CDR3 nucleotides: TGTGCCAGCAGGAACAGGGGACCCGGGGCCAACGTCCTGACTTTC. Translation gives CASRNRGPGANVLTF.

This chain links TRBV28 with TRBJ2-7; D not resolved. There are 14 residues in the CDR3. V shed 4 bases and J shed 2 bases, with 12 bases lying between them. Germline lookup yields CDR1 MDHEN and CDR2 SYDVKM. CDR3 region: CASSSRQVPYEQYF. CDR3 DNA: TGTGCCAGCAGTTCCCGACAAGTACCCTACGAGCAGTACTTC.

Many counts were recorded for this clone. This chain links TRBV6-6 with TRBJ1-1; a possible D gene is TRBD1 (5 bases). This CDR3 has 16 amino acids. The ends were cut back, 0 bases at V and 1 base at J, with 12 bases in the middle. Germline CDR1 is MNHNY and CDR2 is SVGAGI (reference sequence). The chain's CDR3 is CASSYSIGRANTEAFF. The CDR3 DNA is TGTGCCAGCAGTTACTCGATTGGCAGGGCGAACACTGAAGCTTTCTTT.

The gene calls are TRBV5-8 and TRBJ2-7; 7 nucleotides match TRBD1. V lost 4 bases, J lost 5 bases, and 12 bases stayed unmatched. The CDR3 is 15 amino acids. Germline CDR1 SGHTS, CDR2 YDEGEE. The DNA for the CDR3 is TGTGCCAGCAGCCTAATGGGGACAGTGATCCACGAGCAGTACTTC. Its protein product is CASSLMGTVIHEQYF.

This clone was detected only once. The chain recombines TRBV7-3 with TRBJ2-3; 8 bases are a match to TRBD2. The CDR3 consists of 15 residues. J gave up 5 bases and V 0 bases, and 4 bases lay outside the gene matches. Germline lookup yields CDR1 SGHTA and CDR2 FQGTGA. CDR3 DNA sequence: TGTGCCAGCAGCTTAACCGGGGGGGCGTTAGATACGCAGTATTTT. It translates to CASSLTGGALDTQYF. The variable domain in full, completed from reference TRBV7-3 and TRBJ2-3, reads GAGVSQTPSNKVTEKGKYVELRCDPISGHTALYWYRQSLGQGPEFLIYFQGTGAADDSGLPNDRFFAVRPEGSVSTLKIQRTERGDSAVYLCASSLTGGALDTQYFGPGTRLTVL.

This chain connects TRBV9 to TRBJ1-2; D is possibly TRBD1 (6 bases). CDR3 length: 15 residues. V was pared by 3 bases and J by 8 bases, with 20 bases between. Germline V lookup: CDR1 SGDLS, CDR2 YYNGEE. CDR3: CASSEPQGMIGGYTF. In nucleotides, the CDR3 is TGTGCCAGCAGCGAACCTCAGGGGATGATCGGGGGCTACACCTTC.

The genes are TRBV4-1 and TRBJ1-2, with TRBD1 identical over 7 bases. This CDR3 has 15 amino acids. After removal of 5 bases from V and 5 bases from J, the junction contained 11 bases not matched to a gene. In germline, CDR1 is MGHRA, CDR2 YSYEKL. In DNA, the CDR3 is TGCGCCAGCAGCGAGGACACAGGGACAGAGTATGGCTACACCTTC. Residues: CASSEDTGTEYGYTF.

This clone appeared a few times. This chain joins TRBV6-6 and TRBJ2-1, with a weak D call TRBD2 (5 bases). The CDR3 extends over 13 amino acids. Trimming took 7 bases from V and 2 from J, leaving 9 bases between them. Germline CDR1 and CDR2: MNHNY and SVGAGI (reference sequence). DNA for the CDR3: TGTGCCAGCACTACGGGGACCTACAATGAGCAGTTCTTC. Translation gives CASTTGTYNEQFF.

This rearrangement joins TRBV13 to TRBJ2-7; D gene unclear. This CDR3 contains 13 residues. V was pared by 2 bases and J by 4 bases, with 9 bases between. Germline lookup yields CDR1 PRHDT and CDR2 FYEKMQ (reference sequence). CDR3 sequence: CASSLPTEYEQYF. The CDR3 coding sequence is TGTGCCAGCAGCTTACCAACAGAATACGAGCAGTACTTC.

This rearrangement joins TRBV4-1 to TRBJ2-6, with 7 bases identical to TRBD1. Germline V gene data show CDR1 as MGHRA and CDR2 as YSYEKL. The CDR3 sequence is 18 residues long. V lost 3 bases to trimming and J lost 1 base; unmatched junction nucleotides: 9. Written as DNA, the CDR3 is TGCGCCAGCAGCCAGGACCGGGACAGCCTTTCTGGGGCCAACGTCCTGACTTTC. Amino acid sequence: CASSQDRDSLSGANVLTF.

V usage is TRBV11-2 and J usage is TRBJ1-1; 11 bases map to TRBD1. Germline trimming cut 5 bases from V and 4 bases from J; bases unmatched to any gene: 3. Germline V gene data show CDR1 as SGHAT and CDR2 as FQNNGV. The CDR3 covers 14 residues. The CDR3 nucleotides read TGTGCCAGCAGCCGAGGGACAGGGGGCACTGAAGCTTTCTTT. Protein sequence: CASSRGTGGTEAFF.

V usage is TRBV5-8 and J usage is TRBJ2-1; TRBD1 agrees at 8 bases. The CDR3 loop spans 16 amino acids. V lost 6 bases, J lost 4 bases, and 12 bases stayed unmatched. CDR1 is SGHTS and CDR2 is YDEGEE in the germline V gene. The DNA of the CDR3 is TGTGCCAGCACCCGACTGGACAGGGTCTTTTACAATGAGCAGTTCTTC. Protein product: CASTRLDRVFYNEQFF. Full variable domain (outside the CDR3, taken from reference TRBV5-8 and TRBJ2-1): EAGVTQSPTHLIKTRGQQATLRCSPISGHTSVYWYQQALGLGLQFLLWYDEGEERNRGNFPPRFSGRQFPNYSSELNVNALELEDSALYLCASTRLDRVFYNEQFFGPGTRLTVL.

The gene calls are TRBV9 and TRBJ1-4, with no clear D. Germline V gene lookup returns CDR1 SGDLS and CDR2 YYNGEE. Trimming pared 4 bases from V and 7 bases from J, leaving 17 bases between. This CDR3 spans 15 amino acids. The CDR3, as DNA: TGTGCCAGCAGCCAAGGTATAGGAGCCGTTGAAAAACTGTTTTTT. This gives the protein CASSQGIGAVEKLFF.

The CDR3 nucleotides are TGCGCCAGCAGCTTGACAGGGATTGACACTGAAGCTTTCTTT. The encoded protein is CASSLTGIDTEAFF. V is TRBV5-1 and J is TRBJ1-1; perhaps TRBD1 as D (6 bases). Germline V CDR1 and CDR2: SGHRS, YFSETQ. The CDR3 has 14 residues. Trimming took 1 base from V and 3 from J, leaving 10 bases between them.

V and J are TRBV15 and TRBJ2-7, with D possibly being TRBD1 (6 bases). V lost 5 bases to trimming and J lost 2 bases, with 19 bases between them. The CDR3 spans 16 residues. Germline CDR1 is LNHNV and CDR2 is YYDKDF (reference sequence). CDR3 in DNA: TGTGCCACCAGCGTCAAACAGGGTGTGAGGACCTACGAGCAGTACTTC. It yields the protein CATSVKQGVRTYEQYF.

The genes are TRBV5-1 and TRBJ2-1; 8 positions agree with TRBD2. The junction had 1 base not matched to a gene; V was cut back by 2 bases and J by 6 bases. Germline V gene sequence: CDR1 SGHRS, CDR2 YFSETQ. The CDR3 is 13 residues long. CDR3 protein: CASSFGLANEQFF. Written as DNA, the CDR3 is TGCGCCAGCAGCTTTGGACTAGCCAATGAGCAGTTCTTC.

The chain uses TRBV29-1 and TRBJ2-7; D may be TRBD2 (5 bases). Germline lookup yields CDR1 SQVTM and CDR2 ANQGSEA. This CDR3 is built from 13 residues. Between the trimmed V and J ends, which lost 2 bases and 5 bases, there was a span of 13 bases. The CDR3 nucleotides are TGCAGCGTTGAATCCGAGGGTTGGAACGAGCAGTACTTC. Protein product: CSVESEGWNEQYF.

The rearrangement links TRBV4-1 to TRBJ2-3, with a weak D call TRBD2 (5 bases). The CDR3 is made up of 16 amino acids. V gave up 3 bases and J gave up 0 bases, with 13 bases separating them. CDR1 and CDR2 (germline): MGHRA, YSYEKL. DNA of the CDR3: TGCGCCAGCAGCCATCCCACGGGAACTAGCACAGATACGCAGTATTTT. The encoded protein is CASSHPTGTSTDTQYF.

This clone was observed a single time. V is TRBV9 and J is TRBJ1-2; 9 bases are shared with TRBD1. Germline CDR1 and CDR2: SGDLS and YYNGEE. Germline trimming cut 4 bases from V and 1 base from J; bases unmatched to any gene: 5. CDR3 length: 15 amino acids. CDR3 in DNA: TGTGCCAGCAGCCCTCCGGGACAGGGTAACTATGGCTACACCTTC. This encodes CASSPPGQGNYGYTF.

The genes are TRBV4-1 and TRBJ2-2; 9 bases are shared with TRBD1. The CDR3 spans 16 residues. Germline V gene sequence: CDR1 MGHRA, CDR2 YSYEKL. J was trimmed by 3 bases and V by 3 bases; bases with no gene match: 5. The CDR3 here is CASSHRDREYTGELFF. As DNA, the CDR3 is TGCGCCAGCAGCCACCGGGACAGGGAATACACCGGGGAGCTGTTTTTT.

V usage is TRBV7-9 and J usage is TRBJ1-1; TRBD1 aligns across 9 bases. The V segment lost 0 bases and the J segment 5 bases; nucleotides outside the gene matches: 13. CDR3 length: 18 amino acids. The germline CDR1 and CDR2 sequences are SEHNR and FQNEAQ (reference sequence). This chain's CDR3 is CASSLAVGTGGTLTEAFF. The CDR3 DNA sequence: TGTGCCAGCAGCTTAGCAGTAGGAACAGGGGGCACGTTAACTGAAGCTTTCTTT.

The chain combines TRBV2 with TRBJ1-1; 7 bases fit TRBD1. The germline gives CDR1 SNHLY, CDR2 FYNNEI. V was clipped by 3 bases and J by 1 base; unmatched bases: 5. This CDR3 has 15 amino acids. The CDR3 nucleotides are TGTGCCAGCAGTGATATGACAGGGACGAACACTGAAGCTTTCTTT. Residues: CASSDMTGTNTEAFF.

The chain has TRBV7-9 and TRBJ1-1; D possibly corresponds to TRBD1 (5 bases). The CDR3 consists of 13 residues. Trimming took 1 base from V and 10 from J, leaving 13 bases between them. Germline lookup yields CDR1 SEHNR and CDR2 FQNEAQ (reference sequence). The CDR3 region is CASSLDGARGAFF. CDR3 nucleotide sequence: TGTGCCAGCAGCTTAGATGGGGCGCGGGGAGCTTTCTTT.

The V gene is TRBV2, the J gene TRBJ1-4; D ambiguous. CDR3 length: 13 residues. The germline V gene encodes CDR1 SNHLY and CDR2 FYNNEI. Trimming removed 4 bases from V and 10 bases from J, with 13 bases in between. The CDR3 DNA sequence: TGTGCCAGCAGTGGGGCCGTCCCTGGAAAACTGTTTTTT. This translates into CASSGAVPGKLFF.

Points on this clone: Its ends do not fully match the called genes, so a read error is possible. The rearrangement joins TRBV5-1 to TRBJ2-6, with TRBD1 matching over 7 bases. Germline V lookup: CDR1 SGHRS, CDR2 YFSETQ. The length of the CDR3 is 15 residues. CDR3 in DNA: TGCGCCAGCAGCCAGGGACAGCCTGGAGCCAACGTCCTGACTTTC. Residues: CASSQGQPGANVLTF.

V and J are TRBV5-1 and TRBJ2-3; D is unresolved. V dropped 3 bases and J dropped 4 bases, with 12 bases sitting between them. The CDR3 loop spans 14 amino acids. Germline V lookup: CDR1 SGHRS, CDR2 YFSETQ. The CDR3 spells CASSSGGGSDTQYF. CDR3 nucleotide sequence: TGCGCCAGCAGCTCTGGCGGCGGATCAGATACGCAGTATTTT.

This sequence joins TRBV24-1 and TRBJ2-2, with TRBD1 as a possible D gene (5 bases). Trimming cost V 2 bases and J 11 bases, with 17 bases left between them. The CDR3 extends over 15 amino acids. Per the germline V gene, CDR1 is KGHDR and CDR2 is SFDVKD. The CDR3 sequence: CATSDWGLSGRELFF. The CDR3 DNA is TGTGCCACCAGTGATTGGGGCCTCTCCGGTCGCGAGCTGTTTTTT.

V is TRBV19 and J is TRBJ1-6; TRBD1 aligns across 8 bases. This CDR3 is 15 amino acids long. The germline V gene has CDR1 LNHDA and CDR2 SQIVND (reference sequence). Losses at the gene ends were 5 bases for V and 8 bases for J; bases not matched to a gene: 8. CDR3 sequence (DNA): TGTGCCAGTAGTCTACCGACAGGGGCCTATTCACCCCTCCACTTT. It codes for CASSLPTGAYSPLHF.

The rearrangement links TRBV3-1 (or the pseudogene TRBV3-2) to TRBJ2-7; D is unresolved. Germline loops: CDR1 LGHDT, CDR2 YNNKEL (reference sequence). Trimming cost V 4 bases and J 1 base, with 8 bases left between them. The CDR3 spans 13 residues. CDR3 in DNA: TGTGCCAGCAGCCTCCCAGGTTCCTACGAGCAGTACTTC. Amino acid sequence: CASSLPGSYEQYF.

This clone was observed a single time. DNA for the CDR3: TGTGCCAGCAGCTTGGCCGGGGGATCCCCCTACGAGCAGTACTTC. It codes for CASSLAGGSPYEQYF. The V call is TRBV5-6, the J call TRBJ2-7; tentatively, D is TRBD2 (6 bases). The V end was cut by 0 bases, the J end by 2 bases, with 12 bases between. The CDR3 extends over 15 amino acids. Germline CDR1 is SGHDT and CDR2 is YYEEEE.

The rearrangement joins TRBV7-8 to TRBJ1-2, with TRBD1 matching 9 bases. This CDR3 comprises 16 residues. V lost 4 bases to trimming and J lost 2 bases; unmatched junction nucleotides: 8. Germline V lookup: CDR1 SGHVS, CDR2 FQNEAQ. The CDR3: CASSYVPGTGNYGYTF. In DNA, the CDR3 is TGTGCCAGCAGCTATGTCCCCGGGACAGGGAACTATGGCTACACCTTC.